This is a list of T cell receptor beta chains from one sample in a study of radiation and T cells in renal cell carcinoma. TCRdb's table, derived via immunoSEQ multiplex PCR, lists solely in-frame clones and lacks some. The sample lists around 170,000 clones, 88% occurring once. Sequenced material: blood, taken from a patient whose treatment included radiotherapy and nephrectomy. The receptors here all came from a woman aged 50 to 60 with renal cell carcinoma. The CDR3 runs from the conserved cysteine through the conserved F or W. Each record gives: CDR3 protein, CDR3 DNA, V gene, D gene, clone size, J gene. A D gene is named only where the DNA matches it firmly. Clone size is stated in some rows and not others, as once, few, many or a class when expanded.

cdr3_aa: CAISDTSYEQYF; cdr3_nt: TGTGCCATCAGTGACACTTCCTACGAGCAGTACTTC; v_call: TRBV10-3; d_call: -; clone_size: -; j_call: TRBJ2-7
cdr3_aa: CASSLTGRSRDEQFF; cdr3_nt: TGTGCCAGCAGCTTGACGGGCAGGAGCCGGGATGAGCAGTTCTTC; v_call: TRBV5-6; d_call: -; clone_size: -; j_call: TRBJ2-1
cdr3_aa: CASSPRPITEAFF; cdr3_nt: TGTGCCAGCAGCCCCCGGCCCATCACTGAAGCTTTCTTT; v_call: TRBV5-4; d_call: -; clone_size: -; j_call: TRBJ1-1
cdr3_aa: CASRQQGANIQYF; cdr3_nt: TGTGCCAGCAGGCAACAGGGGGCAAACATTCAGTACTTC; v_call: TRBV6-1; d_call: TRBD1; clone_size: -; j_call: TRBJ2-4
cdr3_aa: CASSQDLREKLFF; cdr3_nt: TGTGCCAGCAGCCAGGACCTACGGGAAAAACTGTTTTTT; v_call: TRBV14; d_call: -; clone_size: -; j_call: TRBJ1-4
cdr3_aa: CASSLVEVGELFF; cdr3_nt: TGTGCCAGCAGCTTAGTAGAGGTCGGGGAGCTGTTTTTT; v_call: TRBV11-2; d_call: -; clone_size: -; j_call: TRBJ2-2
cdr3_aa: CASSGGSSWGYEQYF; cdr3_nt: TGTGCCAGCAGCGGCGGGTCTAGCTGGGGTTACGAGCAGTACTTC; v_call: TRBV7-2; d_call: -; clone_size: -; j_call: TRBJ2-7
cdr3_aa: CASRLQGDDEQFF; cdr3_nt: TGTGCCAGCAGACTACAGGGAGACGATGAGCAGTTCTTC; v_call: TRBV4-2; d_call: -; clone_size: -; j_call: TRBJ2-1
cdr3_aa: CASSPRTGPNEKLFF; cdr3_nt: TGTGCCAGTAGTCCTCGGACAGGGCCTAATGAAAAACTGTTTTTT; v_call: TRBV19; d_call: TRBD1; clone_size: once; j_call: TRBJ1-4
cdr3_aa: CASSQTGMNTEAFF; cdr3_nt: TGCGCCAGCAGCCAGACAGGGATGAACACTGAAGCTTTCTTT; v_call: TRBV4-1; d_call: TRBD1; clone_size: -; j_call: TRBJ1-1
cdr3_aa: CASSPQGGNYGYTF; cdr3_nt: TGTGCCAGCAGCCCACAGGGGGGTAACTATGGCTACACCTTC; v_call: TRBV11-2; d_call: TRBD1; clone_size: -; j_call: TRBJ1-2
cdr3_aa: CASSLDRYYTF; cdr3_nt: TGTGCCAGCAGCCTAGACAGGTACTACACCTTC; v_call: TRBV5-6; d_call: -; clone_size: -; j_call: TRBJ1-2
cdr3_aa: CASSIPSNQPQHF; cdr3_nt: TGTGCCAGTAGTATCCCCAGCAATCAGCCCCAGCATTTT; v_call: TRBV19; d_call: -; clone_size: few; j_call: TRBJ1-5
cdr3_aa: CASSESRSRDTDTQYF; cdr3_nt: TGTGCCAGCAGTGAAAGCCGGAGTAGGGACACAGATACGCAGTATTTT; v_call: TRBV6-1; d_call: -; clone_size: -; j_call: TRBJ2-3
cdr3_aa: CSVGRNTEAFF; cdr3_nt: TGCAGCGTTGGTCGGAACACTGAAGCTTTCTTT; v_call: TRBV29-1; d_call: -; clone_size: -; j_call: TRBJ1-1
cdr3_aa: CASSISGGYYEQYF; cdr3_nt: TGTGCCAGTAGTATAAGCGGGGGTTACTACGAGCAGTACTTC; v_call: TRBV19; d_call: TRBD2; clone_size: -; j_call: TRBJ2-7
cdr3_aa: CASSAPGRWDEQFF; cdr3_nt: TGTGCCAGCAGCGCCCCCGGAAGGTGGGATGAGCAGTTCTTC; v_call: TRBV9; d_call: -; clone_size: -; j_call: TRBJ2-1
cdr3_aa: CAWTCPAGYGYTF; cdr3_nt: TGTGCCTGGACTTGTCCAGCAGGCTATGGCTACACCTTC; v_call: TRBV30; d_call: -; clone_size: few; j_call: TRBJ1-2
cdr3_aa: CASSPTSGSYNEQFF; cdr3_nt: TGTGCCAGCAGCCCAACTAGCGGCTCCTACAATGAGCAGTTCTTC; v_call: TRBV9; d_call: TRBD2; clone_size: -; j_call: TRBJ2-1
cdr3_aa: CASSPRGRIGTDTQYF; cdr3_nt: TGTGCCAGCAGCCCCCGCGGAAGGATCGGGACAGATACGCAGTATTTT; v_call: TRBV11-2; d_call: -; clone_size: -; j_call: TRBJ2-3
cdr3_aa: CASSSTGGTEAFF; cdr3_nt: TGCGCCAGCAGCTCGACAGGGGGCACTGAAGCTTTCTTT; v_call: TRBV4-1; d_call: TRBD1; clone_size: -; j_call: TRBJ1-1
cdr3_aa: CASSYSQDSGNTIYF; cdr3_nt: TGTGCCAGCAGTTACTCTCAAGACTCTGGAAACACCATATATTTT; v_call: TRBV6-5; d_call: -; clone_size: -; j_call: TRBJ1-3
cdr3_aa: CASSARTVNTEAFF; cdr3_nt: TGTGCCAGCAGCGCCCGGACAGTGAACACTGAAGCTTTCTTT; v_call: TRBV9; d_call: -; clone_size: -; j_call: TRBJ1-1
cdr3_aa: CASSWATGELFF; cdr3_nt: TGTGCCAGCAGTTGGGCCACCGGGGAGCTGTTTTTT; v_call: TRBV6-5; d_call: -; clone_size: -; j_call: TRBJ2-2
cdr3_aa: CASSQDLQGFPYEQYF; cdr3_nt: TGTGCCAGCAGCCAAGATCTTCAGGGGTTTCCCTACGAGCAGTACTTC; v_call: TRBV4-2; d_call: -; clone_size: -; j_call: TRBJ2-7
cdr3_aa: CASSSLGGLNTEAFF; cdr3_nt: TGTGCCAGCAGCTCCCTGGGCGGATTGAACACTGAAGCTTTCTTT; v_call: TRBV7-9; d_call: -; clone_size: few; j_call: TRBJ1-1
cdr3_aa: CASSEALLGANYGYTF; cdr3_nt: TGTGCCAGCAGTGAAGCGCTTCTGGGGGCTAACTATGGCTACACCTTC; v_call: TRBV6-1; d_call: -; clone_size: -; j_call: TRBJ1-2
cdr3_aa: CASSIDGIDYGYTF; cdr3_nt: TGTGCCAGTAGTATCGATGGGATTGACTATGGCTACACCTTC; v_call: TRBV19; d_call: -; clone_size: -; j_call: TRBJ1-2
cdr3_aa: CASSASGRGYTF; cdr3_nt: TGTGCCAGCAGCGCAAGTGGGCGGGGCTACACCTTC; v_call: TRBV9; d_call: -; clone_size: -; j_call: TRBJ1-2
cdr3_aa: CASSPGQTHITDTQYF; cdr3_nt: TGTGCCAGCAGCCCGGGGCAAACCCACATCACAGATACGCAGTATTTT; v_call: TRBV13; d_call: -; clone_size: -; j_call: TRBJ2-3
cdr3_aa: CASSLVGGRETNEKLFF; cdr3_nt: TGTGCCAGCAGCTTAGTTGGCGGTAGAGAAACTAATGAAAAACTGTTTTTT; v_call: TRBV7-9; d_call: -; clone_size: few; j_call: TRBJ1-4
cdr3_aa: CAISESAGVENQPQHF; cdr3_nt: TGTGCCATCAGTGAGTCTGCAGGGGTCGAGAATCAGCCCCAGCATTTT; v_call: TRBV10-3; d_call: -; clone_size: -; j_call: TRBJ1-5
cdr3_aa: CASSLRFGGTIYGYTF; cdr3_nt: TGCGCCAGCAGCTTGAGGTTTGGGGGTACGATCTATGGCTACACCTTC; v_call: TRBV5-1; d_call: -; clone_size: -; j_call: TRBJ1-2
cdr3_aa: CASSFRGYGYTF; cdr3_nt: TGTGCCAGCAGTTTCAGGGGATATGGCTACACCTTC; v_call: TRBV6-5; d_call: -; clone_size: -; j_call: TRBJ1-2
cdr3_aa: CASSLDYIRPGQETKSSYEQYF; cdr3_nt: TGCGCCAGCAGCTTGGATTACATTCGCCCGGGACAGGAGACAAAGAGCTCCTACGAGCAGTACTTC; v_call: TRBV5-1; d_call: TRBD1; clone_size: -; j_call: TRBJ2-7
cdr3_aa: CASSLDRAVYGYTF; cdr3_nt: TGTGCCAGCAGCCTCGACAGGGCCGTCTATGGCTACACCTTC; v_call: TRBV7-2; d_call: TRBD1; clone_size: -; j_call: TRBJ1-2
cdr3_aa: CASSSHAAGKNIQYF; cdr3_nt: TGTGCCAGTAGTAGCCACGCGGCCGGCAAAAACATTCAGTACTTC; v_call: TRBV19; d_call: -; clone_size: -; j_call: TRBJ2-4
cdr3_aa: CASSRLGAGGEYF; cdr3_nt: TGTGCCAGCAGCCGTCTAGGAGCGGGGGGAGAGTACTTC; v_call: TRBV7-9; d_call: TRBD2; clone_size: -; j_call: TRBJ2-7
cdr3_aa: CASSFDLSTEAFF; cdr3_nt: TGTGCCAGCAGCTTTGACCTGAGCACTGAAGCTTTCTTT; v_call: TRBV7-2; d_call: -; clone_size: once; j_call: TRBJ1-1
cdr3_aa: CAWSVPGQGEGTEAFF; cdr3_nt: TGTGCCTGGAGTGTCCCGGGACAGGGGGAAGGCACTGAAGCTTTCTTT; v_call: TRBV30; d_call: TRBD1; clone_size: few; j_call: TRBJ1-1
cdr3_aa: CASIAQGYYGYTF; cdr3_nt: TGTGCCAGCATCGCACAGGGTTACTATGGCTACACCTTC; v_call: TRBV6-6; d_call: -; clone_size: -; j_call: TRBJ1-2
cdr3_aa: CASRVVGSGNTIYF; cdr3_nt: TGTGCCAGTAGGGTCGTGGGCTCTGGAAACACCATATATTTT; v_call: TRBV19; d_call: -; clone_size: -; j_call: TRBJ1-3